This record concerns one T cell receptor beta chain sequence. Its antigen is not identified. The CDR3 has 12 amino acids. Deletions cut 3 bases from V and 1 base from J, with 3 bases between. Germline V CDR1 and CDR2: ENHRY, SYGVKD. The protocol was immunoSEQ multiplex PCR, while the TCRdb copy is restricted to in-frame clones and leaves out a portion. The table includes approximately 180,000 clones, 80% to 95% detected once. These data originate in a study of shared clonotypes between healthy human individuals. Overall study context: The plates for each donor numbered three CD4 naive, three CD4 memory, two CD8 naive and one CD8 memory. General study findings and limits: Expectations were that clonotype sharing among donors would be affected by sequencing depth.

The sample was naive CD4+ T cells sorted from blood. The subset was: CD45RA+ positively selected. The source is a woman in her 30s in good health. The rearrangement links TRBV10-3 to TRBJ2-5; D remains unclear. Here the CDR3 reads CAISDTQETQYF. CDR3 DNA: TGTGCCATCAGTGACACCCAAGAGACCCAGTACTTC.